These T cell receptor beta chains were read from a single sample in a study of shared clonotypes between healthy human individuals. Generated by immunoSEQ multiplex PCR, the TCRdb table keeps only in-frame clones and is missing some. The sample has approximately 1.5 million clones; around 98.5% are singletons. Sequenced material: naive CD4+ T cells sorted from blood. The receptors were sampled from a man younger than 45 in good health. Each CDR3 is given with its conserved first and last residue. The order of the fields is D gene, V gene, J gene, CDR3 DNA, CDR3 protein. The D gene is left open where the match is weak.

d_call: -
v_call: TRBV6-6
j_call: TRBJ2-7
cdr3_nt: TGTGCCAGCAGTTGGGACCCTTTGGCGGGGGAGCAGTACTTC
cdr3_aa: CASSWDPLAGEQYF

d_call: TRBD2
v_call: TRBV19
j_call: TRBJ2-1
cdr3_nt: TGTGCCAGTAGAAAGTTCGGGACTACAAACTACAATGAGCAGTTCTTC
cdr3_aa: CASRKFGTTNYNEQFF

d_call: -
v_call: TRBV11-3
j_call: TRBJ2-5
cdr3_nt: TGTGCCAGCAGCTTATCGTACCAGCTGGGGGAAGAGACCCAGTACTTC
cdr3_aa: CASSLSYQLGEETQYF

d_call: -
v_call: TRBV10-3
j_call: TRBJ2-7
cdr3_nt: TGTGCCATCAGTCCCCTCGGGACTCCCTCCTACGAGCAGTACTTC
cdr3_aa: CAISPLGTPSYEQYF

d_call: -
v_call: TRBV18
j_call: TRBJ2-5
cdr3_nt: TGTGCCAGCTCACCAATTGGGGTGGGCCAAGAGACCCAGTACTTC
cdr3_aa: CASSPIGVGQETQYF

d_call: -
v_call: TRBV11-3
j_call: TRBJ2-3
cdr3_nt: TGTGCCAGCAGCCTAAGTTGGGGGAACACAGATACGCAGTATTTT
cdr3_aa: CASSLSWGNTDTQYF

d_call: TRBD1
v_call: TRBV11-2
j_call: TRBJ2-7
cdr3_nt: TGTGCCAGCAGCCAAGACAGGGCCGAGCAGTACTTC
cdr3_aa: CASSQDRAEQYF

d_call: TRBD1
v_call: TRBV28
j_call: TRBJ1-2
cdr3_nt: TGTGCCAGCAGTATCCGGACAGGGTCCTATGGCTACACCTTC
cdr3_aa: CASSIRTGSYGYTF

d_call: TRBD2
v_call: TRBV9
j_call: TRBJ2-2
cdr3_nt: TGTGCCAGCAGCGTATTGCGGGAGTGGGGCGGGGAGCTGTTTTTT
cdr3_aa: CASSVLREWGGELFF

d_call: TRBD2
v_call: TRBV6-6
j_call: TRBJ2-7
cdr3_nt: TGTGCCAGCAGCTCAGGCGGACTAGCGGGAGGGGAAGAGCAGTACTTC
cdr3_aa: CASSSGGLAGGEEQYF

d_call: -
v_call: TRBV1
j_call: TRBJ2-7
cdr3_nt: TGCACCAGACCGGCCCCGCGGGGCGAGCAGTACTTC
cdr3_aa: CTRPAPRGEQYF